This TCR beta chain was recorded in a study of blood T cell repertoires in COVID-19. About the study: Both acute and convalescent COVID-19 samples were obtained from the United States, Italy and Spain. T cells, B-cell-depleted T cells, or PBMCs provided the cDNA or gDNA that served as material.

This clone was detected a few times. The CDR3 is 15 residues long. Trimming took 0 bases from V and 8 from J, leaving 11 bases between them. The germline CDR1 and CDR2 sequences are SGHTA and FQGNSA. As originally analysed: Nucleated cell number was recorded as an estimate derived from reference gene primer amplification. Libraries were prepared by immunoSEQ multiplex PCR; TCRdb keeps only in-frame clonotypes and omits some of them. V, J and clone size were drawn from that table, and D and trimming were deduced from the DNA. The profile shows some 110,000 clones, about 80% of them singletons. The chain uses TRBV7-2 and TRBJ1-6; D gene unclear. The TCR was taken from a woman of 80 years or more with active or convalescent COVID-19. The sequenced sample was peripheral blood. The CDR3 sequence: CASSLARVEDSPLHF. As DNA, the CDR3 is TGTGCCAGCAGCTTAGCAAGGGTGGAGGATTCACCCCTCCACTTT. The complete variable domain, with remaining parts taken from reference TRBV7-2 and TRBJ1-6, reads GAGVSQSPSNKVTEKGKDVELRCDPISGHTALYWYRQSLGQGLEFLIYFQGNSAPDKSGLPSDRFSAERTGGSVSTLTIQRTQQEDSAVYLCASSLARVEDSPLHFGNGTRLTVT.